One sample yielded the 25 T cell receptor beta chains listed below, sequenced in a study of blood T cells in healthy people across ages. For the second PCR, which ran for about 7 to 11 cycles, a sample-barcoded 5' primer and a J-beta primer mix were used. TCRdb re-called the 5' RACE reads with MiXCR, one entry per CDR3 protein. The sample has over 950,000 distinct CDR3 sequences, more than 30% seen once. Sample: blood. These TCRs come from a man aged 18 to 30 in good health.

For this clonotype: One junction end disagrees with the germline gene, perhaps due to a read error. The chain joins TRBV20-1 to TRBJ1-2, with a tentative D call TRBD1 (6 bases). The germline V gene has CDR1 DFQATT and CDR2 SNEGSKA (reference sequence). This CDR3 spans 15 amino acids. CDR3 nucleotide sequence: TGCAGTGCTAGAGATGAGGCAGGGGAGTTAGGCGGCTGCACCTTC. Amino acids: CSARDEAGELGGCTF.

This sequence joins TRBV20-1 and TRBJ2-5, with 8 bases that match TRBD2. This CDR3 contains 15 residues. V shed 0 bases and J 5 bases; nucleotides not matched to a gene: 8. Germline CDR1 is DFQATT and CDR2 is SNEGSKA (reference sequence). CDR3 coding DNA: TGCAGTGCTAGAGATGTCGGGGGGGAGCGGGAGACCCAGTACTTC. Amino acid sequence: CSARDVGGERETQYF.

Comment on this clonotype: Mismatch with germline at one junction end may stem from a read error. V gene TRBV12-3 or TRBV12-4 combines with J gene TRBJ1-2, with D possibly matching TRBD1 (5 bases). The CDR3 has 11 residues. This chain's CDR3 is CVSKLGTGYTF. For the CDR3, the DNA is TGTGTCAGCAAGCTAGGGACTGGCTACACCTTC.

The chain uses TRBV11-1 and TRBJ2-4; 7 bases fit TRBD1. The last part of the DNA fits TRBJ2-7 better; the J call may be wrong. The CDR3 has 14 residues. CDR1 and CDR2 (germline): SGHAT, FQDESV (reference sequence). CDR3 in amino acids: CASSLRGPFSEQYF. The DNA of the CDR3 is TGTGCCAGCAGCTTGAGGGGGCCTTTTTCCGAGCAGTACTTC.

This clonotype was counted a few times. This chain uses TRBV5-5 with TRBJ2-1; no firm D call. The V gene lost 1 base and the J gene lost 9 bases, with 17 bases spanning the gap. The CDR3 has 15 residues. Per the germline V gene, CDR1 is SGHKS and CDR2 is YYEKEE (reference sequence). The CDR3 DNA reads TGTGCCAGCAGCTTGTCGTCCGGATCCGGAAGTGAGCAGTTCTTC. Protein sequence: CASSLSSGSGSEQFF.

This clonotype was seen a handful of times. The J gene is TRBJ1-6, the V gene TRBV16; D unclear. The CDR3 sequence is 14 residues long. With 1 base removed from V and 6 bases from J, the gap between germline ends came to 7 bases. Germline CDR1 and CDR2: KGHSY and FQNENV. The CDR3 region has the DNA TGTGCCAGCAGCCAATTAACAGTTAATTCACCCCTCCACTTT. Its translation is CASSQLTVNSPLHF.

CDR3: CASSLGSRHNTEAFF. CDR3 DNA sequence: TGTGCCAGCAGCTTAGGCTCTCGTCATAACACTGAAGCTTTCTTT. The chain links TRBV7-8 to TRBJ1-1; the D is unclear. Trimming took 1 base from V and 2 from J, leaving 11 bases between them. Germline CDR1 is SGHVS and CDR2 is FQNEAQ. The length of the CDR3 is 15 residues.

This clonotype was counted ten times or more. V is TRBV4-3 and J is TRBJ2-3; tentative D call: TRBD2 (5 bases). This CDR3 region has 14 residues. Trimming left V 4 bases short and J 4 bases short, with 12 bases between. Germline lookup yields CDR1 LGHNA and CDR2 YSLEER. Written as DNA, the CDR3 is TGCGCCAGCAGCCCCGCCTTCGGGGCAGATACGCAGTATTTT. Its protein is CASSPAFGADTQYF.

The chain recombines TRBV2 with TRBJ1-1, with 9 bases identical to TRBD1. The V segment lost 6 bases and the J segment 4 bases; nucleotides outside the gene matches: 6. This CDR3 is built from 14 residues. CDR1 is SNHLY and CDR2 is FYNNEI in the germline V gene. The chain's CDR3 is CASRGQGESTEAFF. Written as DNA, the CDR3 is TGTGCCAGCAGGGGACAGGGTGAGAGCACTGAAGCTTTCTTT.

A few counts support this clonotype. The chain uses TRBV2 and TRBJ2-4; 8 nucleotides line up with TRBD1. Germline V gene lookup returns CDR1 SNHLY and CDR2 FYNNEI. This CDR3 has 14 amino acids. V shed 5 bases and J 6 bases; nucleotides not matched to a gene: 6. CDR3 region: CASSRVTGVNIQYF. CDR3 coding DNA: TGTGCCAGCAGTCGAGTGACAGGGGTAAACATTCAGTACTTC. The variable domain in full, completed from reference TRBV2 and TRBJ2-4, reads EPEVTQTPSHQVTQMGQEVILRCVPISNHLYFYWYRQILGQKVEFLVSFYNNEISEKSEIFDDQFSVERPDGSNFTLKIRSTKLEDSAMYFCASSRVTGVNIQYFGAGTRLSVL.

This clonotype was seen a handful of times. The V and J genes are TRBV6-2 or TRBV6-3 and TRBJ1-1; 11 nucleotides align to TRBD1. The CDR3 has 17 amino acids. V shed 2 bases and J 3 bases; nucleotides not matched to a gene: 8. Germline CDR1 and CDR2: MNHEY and SVGEGT. CDR3: CASSYRTGGGSDTEAFF. CDR3 nucleotide sequence: TGTGCCAGCAGTTACCGGACAGGGGGCGGTTCGGACACTGAAGCTTTCTTT.

The genes are TRBV7-8 and TRBJ1-1, with a possible D match to TRBD1 (5 bases). There are 13 residues in the CDR3. Per the germline V gene, CDR1 is SGHVS and CDR2 is FQNEAQ. Trimming pared 5 bases from V and 3 bases from J, leaving 10 bases between. The CDR3 DNA reads TGTGCCAGCAGCACCACAGGTTACACTGAAGCTTTCTTT. The encoded protein is CASSTTGYTEAFF.

The chain recombines TRBV7-9 with TRBJ1-1, with TRBD1 matching 10 bases. J was trimmed by 5 bases and V by 1 base; bases with no gene match: 19. The CDR3 is 20 residues long. Germline lookup yields CDR1 SEHNR and CDR2 FQNEAQ (reference sequence). CDR3: CASSLVPQLTTGGAWTEAFF. CDR3 sequence (DNA): TGTGCCAGCAGCTTAGTGCCCCAATTAACGACAGGGGGCGCGTGGACTGAAGCTTTCTTT.

This clonotype has just a few counts. The V and J genes are TRBV10-3 and TRBJ2-7, with a possible D match to TRBD1 (5 bases). V dropped 4 bases and J dropped 0 bases, with 10 bases sitting between them. Germline loops: CDR1 ENHRY, CDR2 SYGVKD. The CDR3 covers 14 residues. The CDR3 DNA is TGTGCCATCAGTGGGGGCTCAAGCTCCTACGAGCAGTACTTC. Translation gives CAISGGSSSYEQYF.

The genes are TRBV3-1 and TRBJ2-2, with D perhaps matching TRBD2 (6 bases). V lost 1 base to trimming and J lost 6 bases, with 12 bases between them. There are 15 residues in the CDR3. CDR1 and CDR2 (germline): LGHDT, YNNKEL (reference sequence). The CDR3 here is CASSQAASEAGELFF. The CDR3 DNA is TGTGCCAGCAGCCAAGCTGCTAGCGAGGCCGGGGAGCTGTTTTTT.

This clonotype has only one observation. At one end, the junction sequence differs from germline, possibly due to a read error. The V and J genes are TRBV20-1 and TRBJ1-6; D possibly corresponds to TRBD1 (5 bases). This CDR3 comprises 12 residues. The germline V gene encodes CDR1 DFQATT and CDR2 SNEGSKA (reference sequence). The CDR3 DNA is TGCAGTGGTGGGACGGCGGATTCACCCCCCCACTTT. It encodes CSGGTADSPPHF.

This clonotype has more than one count but fewer than ten. This chain links TRBV4-1 with TRBJ2-3; 7 nucleotides align to TRBD1. The CDR3 runs to 18 residues. CDR1 and CDR2 (germline): MGHRA, YSYEKL. The ends lost 0 bases at V and 10 bases at J; junction bases unmatched: 19. CDR3 coding DNA: TGCGCCAGCAGCCAAGAGGGAACCGGGACAGTCGTAGGTTATCCGCAGTATTTT. Amino acid sequence: CASSQEGTGTVVGYPQYF.

V is TRBV7-2 and J is TRBJ2-7; TRBD1 matches 10 bases. The V and J ends lost 1 base and 1 base, in that order; junction bases with no gene match: 4. Germline loops: CDR1 SGHTA, CDR2 FQGNSA. CDR3 size: 16 residues. Here the CDR3 DNA reads TGTGCCAGCAGCTTAGTAGGGACAGGGGATTCCTACGAGCAGTACTTC. This sequence encodes CASSLVGTGDSYEQYF.

The chain is built from TRBV12-3 or TRBV12-4 and TRBJ1-5; the D gene is possibly TRBD1 (6 bases). V dropped 6 bases and J dropped 6 bases, with 15 bases sitting between them. The CDR3 totals 14 residues. CDR3 region: CASSRTDKSQPQHF. In DNA form, the CDR3 reads TGTGCCAGCAGCCGGACAGATAAGAGTCAGCCCCAGCATTTT.

The chain uses TRBV6-6 and TRBJ1-1, with D perhaps TRBD1 (6 bases). Between the trimmed V and J ends, which lost 2 bases and 6 bases, there was a span of 19 bases. This CDR3 is 16 amino acids long. Germline loops: CDR1 MNHNY, CDR2 SVGAGI (reference sequence). The chain's CDR3 is CASSYTVPDSSAEAFF. CDR3 coding DNA: TGTGCCAGCAGTTACACGGTTCCGGACAGTTCCGCTGAAGCTTTCTTT.

This clonotype was counted a single time. The V call is TRBV30, the J call TRBJ2-6; weak D call: TRBD1 (5 bases). Trimming took 5 bases from V and 1 from J, leaving 9 bases between them. The CDR3 loop spans 14 amino acids. Germline V gene data show CDR1 as GTSNPN and CDR2 as SVGIG (reference sequence). The CDR3 sequence: CAWAGHSGANVLTF. Written as DNA, the CDR3 is TGTGCCTGGGCAGGGCATTCTGGGGCCAACGTCCTGACTTTC.

The rearrangement joins TRBV20-1 to TRBJ1-1; D possibly corresponds to TRBD1 (6 bases). The CDR3 is made up of 14 amino acids. V dropped 2 bases and J dropped 3 bases, with 13 bases sitting between them. Germline assignment: CDR1 DFQATT and CDR2 SNEGSKA (reference sequence). CDR3: CSARRGEGDTEAFF. DNA for the CDR3: TGCAGTGCTAGACGCGGGGAGGGGGACACTGAAGCTTTCTTT.

Ten or more counts support this clonotype. V is TRBV29-1 and J is TRBJ2-5; 8 bases match TRBD2. The CDR3 runs 14 residues. Germline V CDR1 and CDR2: SQVTM, ANQGSEA. J lost 1 base, V lost 0 bases, and 1 base had no gene match. The CDR3 bases are TGCAGCGTTGAAGATGGGACTAGCCAAGAGACCCAGTACTTC. Its translation: CSVEDGTSQETQYF. The full variable domain, with the rest looked up from reference TRBV29-1 and TRBJ2-5, is SAVISQKPSRDICQRGTSLTIQCQVDSQVTMMFWYRQQPGQSLTLIATANQGSEATYESGFVIDKFPISRPNLTFSTLTVSNMSPEDSSIYLCSVEDGTSQETQYFGPGTRLLVL.

This rearrangement joins TRBV5-1 to TRBJ2-3, with 9 nucleotides matching TRBD1. The junction had 7 bases not matched to a gene; V was cut back by 4 bases and J by 4 bases. CDR1 and CDR2 (germline): SGHRS, YFSETQ. The CDR3 extends over 15 amino acids. CDR3 DNA: TGCGCCAGCAGCCAGGACAGGGGTAGCTCAGATACGCAGTATTTT. Residues: CASSQDRGSSDTQYF.

For the CDR3, the DNA is TGTGCCAGCAGTGAAATCGGCCCCCAGCATTTT. This translates into CASSEIGPQHF. The chain links TRBV2 to TRBJ1-5, with D unclear. Germline CDR1 is SNHLY and CDR2 is FYNNEI. There are 11 residues in the CDR3. The V gene lost 2 bases and the J gene lost 10 bases, with 6 bases spanning the gap.